This T cell receptor beta chain is from a study of blood T cells in healthy people across ages. Study background: Per two T cells, about one barcoded beta molecule was captured through template switching.

A second PCR of about 7 to 12 cycles used a sample-barcoded 5' primer and a J-beta primer mix. Each CDR3 protein is one row after TCRdb ran MiXCR on the 5' RACE reads. The table records roughly 1,500,000 distinct CDR3 sequences, roughly 30% of them present only once. The CDR3 loop spans 14 amino acids. Germline values: CDR1 SGDLS, CDR2 YYNGEE. Trimming at V came to 5 bases and at J to 5 bases, leaving 9 bases not matched to a gene. Sequencing input: blood. This clonotype was obtained from a woman between 25 and 40 years old in good health. The rearrangement links TRBV9 to TRBJ2-7; 8 bases line up with TRBD2. The CDR3 region is CASSRAGELDEQYF. DNA for the CDR3: TGTGCCAGCAGTAGAGCGGGAGAGCTAGACGAGCAGTACTTC.